The 9 T cell receptor beta chains given below trace back to one sample, sequenced in a study of blood T cell repertoires in COVID-19. Libraries were prepared by immunoSEQ multiplex PCR; TCRdb keeps only in-frame clonotypes and omits some of them. The table lists fewer than 85,000 clones, around 85% of them singletons, with approximately 5.1% in the top ten. What was sequenced was peripheral blood. These receptors came from a man in his fifties or sixties with acute or convalescent COVID-19.

The V gene is TRBV2, the J gene TRBJ1-2; TRBD1 might be the D (6 bases). The length of the CDR3 is 13 residues. Germline V gene lookup returns CDR1 SNHLY and CDR2 FYNNEI. With 8 bases removed from V and 4 bases from J, the gap between germline ends came to 14 bases. The CDR3, as DNA: TGTGCCAGCGGGTACCAGGGGTCCTATGGCTACACCTTC. Its translation is CASGYQGSYGYTF.

This chain uses TRBV4-2 with TRBJ1-2; 11 positions match TRBD1. Germline V gene lookup returns CDR1 LGHNA and CDR2 YNFKEQ. The CDR3 has 17 residues. The ends lost 1 base at V and 6 bases at J; junction bases unmatched: 10. CDR3 protein: CASSQVEDRGLSDGYTF. DNA of the CDR3: TGTGCCAGCAGCCAAGTTGAGGACAGGGGGCTTTCGGATGGCTACACCTTC.

This rearrangement joins TRBV30 to TRBJ2-2; a weak D match, TRBD1 (6 bases). This CDR3 has 13 amino acids. Trimming cost V 3 bases and J 5 bases, with 10 bases left between them. CDR1 is GTSNPN, CDR2 SVGIG, per germline (reference sequence). The CDR3 region is CAWRTGSTGELFF. In DNA form, the CDR3 reads TGTGCCTGGAGAACAGGGTCAACCGGGGAGCTGTTTTTT.

J is TRBJ2-3 and V is TRBV19; D perhaps matches TRBD1 (5 bases). The CDR3 totals 15 residues. Germline V gene sequence: CDR1 LNHDA, CDR2 SQIVND (reference sequence). V lost 3 bases and J 3 bases, leaving 13 bases between the germline ends. The CDR3 spells CASSMHNSGTDTQYF. The CDR3 DNA reads as TGTGCCAGTAGTATGCATAATTCAGGGACAGATACGCAGTATTTT.

The chain uses TRBV2 and TRBJ2-1, with D possibly matching TRBD1 (5 bases). V lost 3 bases, J lost 12 bases, and 15 bases lay in between. The CDR3 covers 13 residues. CDR1 is SNHLY, CDR2 FYNNEI, per germline. The DNA of the CDR3 is TGTGCCAGCAGTGATCTGACAGTAAGTACGCAGTTCTTC. Encoded protein: CASSDLTVSTQFF. The whole variable domain, remainder taken from reference TRBV2 and TRBJ2-1, is EPEVTQTPSHQVTQMGQEVILRCVPISNHLYFYWYRQILGQKVEFLVSFYNNEISEKSEIFDDQFSVERPDGSNFTLKIRSTKLEDSAMYFCASSDLTVSTQFFGPGTRLTVL.

This chain links TRBV14 with TRBJ2-7; 8 bases are shared with TRBD1. Germline-derived CDR1 and CDR2 are SGHDN and FVKESK. This CDR3 is built from 13 residues. V was clipped by 5 bases and J by 7 bases; unmatched bases: 7. The CDR3, as DNA: TGTGCCAGCAGCTTCCGACAGGGGAGGGAGCAGTACTTC. Its protein is CASSFRQGREQYF.

The rearrangement joins TRBV2 to TRBJ1-5; 8 nucleotides align to TRBD1. Germline V gives CDR1 SNHLY, CDR2 FYNNEI. The J segment lost 6 bases and the V segment lost 9 bases, leaving 7 bases of the junction unmatched. The CDR3 totals 13 residues. CDR3 region: CASTTGASQPQHF. CDR3 bases: TGTGCCAGTACGACAGGGGCAAGTCAGCCCCAGCATTTT.

This clone has only a few counts. Germline is not matched at one junction end, which may reflect a read error. V and J are TRBV12-3 or TRBV12-4 and TRBJ2-7; 7 bases align to TRBD1. The CDR3 has 11 amino acids. For the CDR3, the DNA is TGTGCCAGCAGTTTATCGGGACAGCCACACTTC. This sequence encodes CASSLSGQPHF.

This chain uses TRBV9 with TRBJ1-5; possible D gene TRBD1, 6 bases. Germline V lookup: CDR1 SGDLS, CDR2 YYNGEE. Trimming cost V 4 bases and J 7 bases, with 18 bases left between them. This CDR3 region has 15 residues. CDR3: CASSPGHHDGQPQHF. As DNA, the CDR3 is TGTGCCAGCAGCCCGGGACACCACGACGGACAGCCCCAGCATTTT.